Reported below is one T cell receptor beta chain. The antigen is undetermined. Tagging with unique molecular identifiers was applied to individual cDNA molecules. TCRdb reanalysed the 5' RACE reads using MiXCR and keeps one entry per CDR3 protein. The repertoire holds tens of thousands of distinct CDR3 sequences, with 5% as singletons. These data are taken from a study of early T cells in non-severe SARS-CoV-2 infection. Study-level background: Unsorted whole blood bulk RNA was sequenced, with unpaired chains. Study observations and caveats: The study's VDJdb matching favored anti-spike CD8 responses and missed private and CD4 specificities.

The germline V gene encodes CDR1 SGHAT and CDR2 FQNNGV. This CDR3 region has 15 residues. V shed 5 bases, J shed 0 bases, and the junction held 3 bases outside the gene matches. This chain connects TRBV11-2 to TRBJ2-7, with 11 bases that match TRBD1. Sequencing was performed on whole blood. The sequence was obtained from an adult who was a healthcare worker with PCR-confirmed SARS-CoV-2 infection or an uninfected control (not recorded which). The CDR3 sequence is CASSLGQGASYEQYF. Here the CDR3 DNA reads TGTGCCAGCAGCCTAGGACAGGGGGCCTCCTACGAGCAGTACTTC.